Shown below are 26 T cell receptor beta chains from a single sample sequenced in a study of shared clonotypes between healthy human individuals. TCRdb's table, derived via immunoSEQ multiplex PCR, lists solely in-frame clones and lacks some. The table shows some 2 million clones, with approximately 94% occurring only once. Only CD45RO-negative cells positively selected for CCR7 counted as naive CD8 cells, so terminally differentiated effector memory CD45RA+ cells were excluded. Sample: naive CD8+ T cells sorted from blood. The receptors were gathered from a man aged 18 to 29 in good health.

This chain uses TRBV6-5 with TRBJ2-7; TRBD2 might be the D (6 bases). Per the germline V gene, CDR1 is MNHEY and CDR2 is SVGAGI. CDR3 length: 12 residues. V lost 5 bases, J lost 5 bases, and 10 bases lay in between. The CDR3 protein is CASSGGLHEQYF. DNA for the CDR3: TGTGCCAGCAGTGGGGGACTTCACGAGCAGTACTTC.

This chain uses TRBV6-5 with TRBJ1-1, with D uncertain. The germline CDR1 and CDR2 sequences are MNHEY and SVGAGI. This CDR3 region has 13 residues. Trimming took 2 bases from V and 5 from J, leaving 9 bases between them. The CDR3 loop is CASSYNRGTEAFF. The DNA of the CDR3 is TGTGCCAGCAGTTACAACAGAGGGACTGAAGCTTTCTTT.

V gene TRBV21-1 combines with J gene TRBJ1-5. TRBV21-1 is shown as a pseudogene. The CDR3 totals 19 residues. In DNA form, the CDR3 reads TGTGCCAGCAGCAAAGAGAGCGGGGCAGGGCCTTGGAGCAATCAGCCCCAGCATTTT. Protein sequence: CASSKESGAGPWSNQPQHF.

J is TRBJ1-4 and V is TRBV4-1; possible D gene TRBD1, 5 bases. Germline CDR1 and CDR2: MGHRA and YSYEKL. V lost 6 bases and J 14 bases, leaving 13 bases between the germline ends. The CDR3 runs to 11 residues. Here the CDR3 reads CASRQGLLLFF. The CDR3 region has the DNA TGCGCCAGCAGGCAGGGACTCCTCCTGTTTTTT.

The rearrangement joins TRBV30 to TRBJ2-5, with 9 bases identical to TRBD2. There are 15 residues in the CDR3. V shed 3 bases and J 5 bases; nucleotides not matched to a gene: 10. Germline values: CDR1 GTSNPN, CDR2 SVGIG (reference sequence). This chain's CDR3 is CAWRDGGGAIETQYF. As DNA, the CDR3 is TGTGCCTGGAGGGATGGCGGGGGGGCCATCGAGACCCAGTACTTC.

A word on this clone: Other DNA variants within this sample encode the same CDR3. The CDR3 nucleotides are TGTGCCAGCAGTTTCCGACTGGACACTGAAGCTTTCTTT. This encodes CASSFRLDTEAFF. The rearrangement uses TRBV28 and TRBJ1-1; D ambiguous. V was shortened by 3 bases and J by 3 bases, with 8 bases between the two germline ends. Looked up from germline, CDR1 is MDHEN and CDR2 is SYDVKM. The CDR3 runs to 13 residues.

The chain recombines TRBV6-1 with TRBJ1-3; 8 bases agree with TRBD1. The V and J ends lost 10 bases and 4 bases, in that order; junction bases with no gene match: 6. In germline, CDR1 is MNHNS, CDR2 SASEGT. CDR3 length: 13 amino acids. The CDR3 spells CAIQGAFGNTIYF. As DNA, the CDR3 is TGTGCCATCCAGGGGGCGTTCGGAAACACCATATATTTT.

Note on this clone: This sample also contains other DNA sequences that code for the same CDR3. The rearrangement links TRBV4-3 to TRBJ2-7; tentatively, D is TRBD2 (5 bases). V lost 5 bases, J lost 0 bases, and 8 bases lay in between. The CDR3 spans 13 residues. In germline, CDR1 is LGHNA, CDR2 YSLEER. CDR3 DNA sequence: TGCGCCAGCAGCTTGGACTCCTCCTACGAGCAGTACTTC. Protein product: CASSLDSSYEQYF.

The V and J genes are TRBV29-1 and TRBJ2-3; 10 bases line up with TRBD2. This CDR3 region has 15 residues. The germline gives CDR1 SQVTM, CDR2 ANQGSEA. Losses at the gene ends were 7 bases for V and 9 bases for J; bases not matched to a gene: 16. The CDR3 region has the DNA TGCAGCGCGCAAGGAGCGGGAGGGCCTCAAGCCACGCAGTATTTT. It is translated as CSAQGAGGPQATQYF.

The rearrangement uses TRBV13 and TRBJ1-1; D unresolved. This CDR3 region has 12 residues. The germline CDR1 and CDR2 sequences are PRHDT and FYEKMQ (reference sequence). The ends were cut back, 5 bases at V and 2 bases at J, with 6 bases in the middle. CDR3 in amino acids: CASSEDNTEAFF. The CDR3 region has the DNA TGTGCCAGCAGCGAAGATAACACTGAAGCTTTCTTT.

The gene calls are TRBV2 and TRBJ2-7; D possibly matches TRBD1 or TRBD2 (5 bases each). There are 14 residues in the CDR3. The germline V gene has CDR1 SNHLY and CDR2 FYNNEI. Between the trimmed V and J ends, which lost 6 bases and 3 bases, there was a span of 15 bases. This chain's CDR3 is CASSDVGVIYEQYF. CDR3 bases: TGTGCCAGCAGCGACGTGGGGGTCATCTACGAGCAGTACTTC.

The chain is built from TRBV5-4 and TRBJ2-7; 8 nucleotides agree with TRBD1. This CDR3 comprises 13 residues. CDR1 SGHNT and CDR2 YYREEE come from the germline V gene (reference sequence). With V trimmed by 4 bases and J by 3 bases, 3 bases remained unmatched. CDR3 nucleotides: TGTGCCAGCAGCAGAGGACAGGGCTACGAGCAGTACTTC. This codes for CASSRGQGYEQYF.

The chain carries TRBV4-1 and TRBJ2-5; D possibly matches TRBD1 or TRBD2 (6 bases each). The CDR3 totals 14 residues. In germline, CDR1 is MGHRA, CDR2 YSYEKL. V lost 4 bases to trimming and J lost 2 bases, with 11 bases between them. This CDR3 reads CASSPRGEQETQYF. The CDR3 coding sequence is TGCGCCAGCAGCCCTAGGGGGGAGCAAGAGACCCAGTACTTC.

The rearrangement joins TRBV10-3 to TRBJ1-2; TRBD1 aligns across 8 bases. Germline lookup yields CDR1 ENHRY and CDR2 SYGVKD. V shed 8 bases, J shed 2 bases, and the junction held 16 bases outside the gene matches. The CDR3 covers 17 residues. In DNA form, the CDR3 reads TGTGCCATCCAGACAGGGGACGAATTTGGGGAGAACTATGGCTACACCTTC. This encodes CAIQTGDEFGENYGYTF.

The rearrangement links TRBV6-5 to TRBJ1-1; no firm D call. V gave up 7 bases and J gave up 1 base, with 7 bases separating them. The CDR3 length is 12 residues. Germline CDR1 is MNHEY and CDR2 is SVGAGI. The CDR3 protein is CASIGGNTEAFF. The DNA of the CDR3 is TGTGCCAGCATCGGAGGGAACACTGAAGCTTTCTTT.

CDR3 DNA sequence: TGCGCCAGCAGACAGGGCGCCGGGGAGCTGTTTTTT. Residues: CASRQGAGELFF. V gene TRBV4-1 combines with J gene TRBJ2-2; possibly TRBD1 for D (6 bases). There are 12 residues in the CDR3. Germline-derived CDR1 and CDR2 are MGHRA and YSYEKL. V was pared by 6 bases and J by 6 bases, with 8 bases between.

This chain links TRBV9 with TRBJ2-3; maybe TRBD2 (6 bases). Germline V gives CDR1 SGDLS, CDR2 YYNGEE. The CDR3 is made up of 16 amino acids. V gave up 0 bases and J gave up 3 bases, with 14 bases separating them. CDR3 protein: CASSVEDGGGTDTQYF. The CDR3 DNA reads as TGTGCCAGCAGCGTAGAGGACGGGGGTGGAACAGATACGCAGTATTTT. The full variable domain, with the rest looked up from reference TRBV9 and TRBJ2-3, is DSGVTQTPKHLITATGQRVTLRCSPRSGDLSVYWYQQSLDQGLQFLIQYYNGEERAKGNILERFSAQQFPDLHSELNLSSLELGDSALYFCASSVEDGGGTDTQYFGPGTRLTVL.

The chain employs TRBV4-1 and TRBJ1-1, with D possibly TRBD1 on 6 matching bases. Germline CDR1 reads MGHRA; CDR2 reads YSYEKL. Trimming removed 3 bases at V and 5 bases at J, with 10 bases between. The CDR3 extends over 13 amino acids. The CDR3 sequence is CASSHQGLTEAFF. In DNA, the CDR3 is TGCGCCAGCAGCCACCAGGGGTTGACTGAAGCTTTCTTT.

The chain links TRBV13 to TRBJ1-3; TRBD1 might be the D (5 bases). The CDR3 extends over 15 amino acids. Trimming took off 0 bases at V and 7 bases at J, with 13 bases between the two ends. Germline V CDR1 and CDR2: PRHDT, FYEKMQ (reference sequence). CDR3 loop: CASSLGSGDPNTIYF. CDR3 bases: TGTGCCAGCAGCTTAGGTTCGGGGGATCCTAACACCATATATTTT. Supplemented by reference TRBV13 and TRBJ1-3, the full variable domain reads AAGVIQSPRHLIKEKRETATLKCYPIPRHDTVYWYQQGPGQDPQFLISFYEKMQSDKGSIPDRFSAQQFSDYHSELNMSSLELGDSALYFCASSLGSGDPNTIYFGEGSWLTVV.

The chain employs TRBV6-5 and TRBJ2-1; 7 bases are shared with TRBD2. Germline loops: CDR1 MNHEY, CDR2 SVGAGI. Trimming removed 0 bases from V and 6 bases from J; junction bases left unmatched: 8. The length of the CDR3 is 16 residues. CDR3: CASSYSDPGGLNEQFF. The CDR3 nucleotides are TGTGCCAGCAGTTACTCGGACCCGGGGGGACTCAATGAGCAGTTCTTC.

The V call is TRBV27, the J call TRBJ2-5; no firm D call. The V end was cut by 5 bases, the J end by 0 bases, with 10 bases between. There are 14 residues in the CDR3. The V gene's germline CDR1 is MNHEY and CDR2 SMNVEV (reference sequence). CDR3 sequence reads: CASSPRRDQETQYF. The DNA of the CDR3 is TGTGCCAGCAGTCCCCGACGCGACCAAGAGACCCAGTACTTC.

The chain recombines TRBV7-6 with TRBJ1-4, with 7 bases matching TRBD1. This CDR3 spans 15 amino acids. CDR1 is SGHVS, CDR2 FNYEAQ, per germline. The V segment lost 4 bases and the J segment 1 base; nucleotides outside the gene matches: 3. The CDR3 spells CASSSPGGTNEKLFF. For the CDR3, the DNA is TGTGCCAGCAGCTCTCCAGGGGGAACTAATGAAAAACTGTTTTTT.

CDR3 loop: CASSPGMRQGVYTQYF. The CDR3 bases are TGTGCCAGCAGCCCGGGGATGAGACAGGGGGTGTATACGCAGTATTTT. The V call is TRBV7-2, the J call TRBJ2-3; the match to TRBD1 covers 9 bases. Germline-derived CDR1 and CDR2 are SGHTA and FQGNSA. The CDR3 contains 16 residues. V shed 5 bases, J shed 7 bases, and the junction held 13 bases outside the gene matches. Filled out from reference TRBV7-2 and TRBJ2-3, the complete variable domain reads GAGVSQSPSNKVTEKGKDVELRCDPISGHTALYWYRQSLGQGLEFLIYFQGNSAPDKSGLPSDRFSAERTGGSVSTLTIQRTQQEDSAVYLCASSPGMRQGVYTQYFGPGTRLTVL.

The V call is TRBV30, the J call TRBJ2-5; TRBD1 is a possible D gene (5 bases). Trimming shortened V by 0 bases and J by 5 bases, and 13 bases separated the two germline ends. CDR3 length equals 14 residues. In germline, CDR1 is GTSNPN, CDR2 SVGIG (reference sequence). The CDR3 is CAWSVDPGSETQYF. In DNA form, the CDR3 reads TGTGCCTGGAGTGTTGACCCAGGGTCGGAGACCCAGTACTTC.

The chain uses TRBV30 and TRBJ2-5; 9 bases agree with TRBD2. Trimming cost V 0 bases and J 5 bases; bases outside gene matches: 13. The CDR3 totals 17 residues. The germline V gene has CDR1 GTSNPN and CDR2 SVGIG (reference sequence). The CDR3 DNA reads TGTGCCTGGAGTGTTGAGGGGTTTAGCGGGAGAGGGGAGACCCAGTACTTC. It translates to CAWSVEGFSGRGETQYF.

A word on this clone: Other DNA sequences from this sample encode an identical CDR3 as well. The gene calls are TRBV7-6 and TRBJ1-1; D call uncertain. The V end was cut by 5 bases, the J end by 6 bases, with 10 bases between. Germline V lookup: CDR1 SGHVS, CDR2 FNYEAQ. The CDR3 contains 12 residues. In DNA, the CDR3 is TGTGCCAGCAGCCTTGGAGGACCTGAAGCTTTCTTT. Protein sequence: CASSLGGPEAFF.